The 15 T cell receptor beta chains below were found in one sample sequenced in a study of monozygotic twins with inflammatory bowel disease. Reanalyzing the 5' RACE reads, TCRdb keeps one entry per CDR3 protein, without DNA. The sample totals some 400,000 distinct CDR3 sequences. Sequenced material: blood. The receptors come from a human donor with ulcerative colitis or Crohn's disease, or a healthy co-twin of an affected twin (not recorded which).

V usage is TRBV12-3 or TRBV12-4 and J usage is TRBJ1-1. This CDR3 has 14 residues. Here the CDR3 reads CASSPFRQNTEAFF.

V gene TRBV5-1 combines with J gene TRBJ2-2; checking the TCRdb D call of TRBD1 is not possible without DNA. From germline, CDR1 is SGHRS and CDR2 YFSETQ. The CDR3 extends over 15 amino acids. The chain's CDR3 is CASTDRGPGTGELFF.

This chain joins TRBV12-3 or TRBV12-4 and TRBJ1-5; the D call from TCRdb, TRBD1, cannot be confirmed without DNA. CDR3 length: 15 residues. The CDR3 sequence is CASSFARDVNQPQHF.

The chain employs TRBV18 and TRBJ1-4. Germline lookup yields CDR1 KGHSH and CDR2 LQKENI. This CDR3 contains 15 residues. CDR3 amino acids: CASSPPGQPNEKLFF.

The V and J genes are TRBV7-9 and TRBJ2-7. The CDR3 totals 13 residues. CDR1 and CDR2 (germline): SEHNR, FQNEAQ (reference sequence). The CDR3 protein is CASSLVPDYEQYF. Full variable domain (outside the CDR3, taken from reference TRBV7-9 and TRBJ2-7): DTGVSQNPRHKITKRGQNVTFRCDPISEHNRLYWYRQTLGQGPEFLTYFQNEAQLEKSRLLSDRFSAERPKGSFSTLEIQRTEQGDSAMYLCASSLVPDYEQYFGPGTRLTVT.

The chain joins TRBV12-3 or TRBV12-4 to TRBJ1-2; TCRdb's D call, TRBD1, is unchecked because there is no DNA. CDR3 length: 16 residues. This CDR3 is CASRSTTGHLNYGYTF.

The chain joins TRBV23-1 to TRBJ1-5. TRBV23-1 is known as an ORF, though its function is uncertain. The CDR3 is made up of 12 amino acids. The CDR3 loop reads CASTRNNQPQHF.

This chain connects TRBV9 to TRBJ2-7; TCRdb returns TRBD1, unconfirmable since there is no DNA. This CDR3 contains 13 residues. CDR1 and CDR2 (germline): SGDLS, YYNGEE. CDR3 protein: CASSRGEKYEQYF.

This rearrangement joins TRBV6-1 to TRBJ1-2; as DNA is missing, the TRBD1 call by TCRdb cannot be tested. CDR1 is MNHNS and CDR2 is SASEGT in the germline V gene. This CDR3 has 16 amino acids. CDR3 sequence: CASGKGGEAVNYGYTF.

J is TRBJ2-1 and V is TRBV25-1. The CDR3 runs to 12 residues. The V gene's germline CDR1 is MGHDK and CDR2 SYGVNS. This CDR3 reads CASRSRENEQFF.

The genes are TRBV6-5 and TRBJ2-7; the D gene TCRdb calls, TRBD2, cannot be checked with no DNA. The CDR3 has 15 amino acids. Germline V gene lookup returns CDR1 MNHEY and CDR2 SVGAGI. The CDR3 sequence: CASSYRRGASYEQYF.

This chain's CDR3 is CASSLGGQIMGETQYF. V gene TRBV5-1 combines with J gene TRBJ2-5; without DNA, the TCRdb call of TRBD1 cannot be checked. The CDR3 length is 16 residues. Germline values: CDR1 SGHRS, CDR2 YFSETQ. Together with reference TRBV5-1 and TRBJ2-5, the CDR3 gives the full variable domain: KAGVTQTPRYLIKTRGQQVTLSCSPISGHRSVSWYQQTPGQGLQFLFEYFSETQRNKGNFPGRFSGRQFSNSRSEMNVSTLELGDSALYLCASSLGGQIMGETQYFGPGTRLLVL.

The J gene is TRBJ1-1, the V gene TRBV29-1; TCRdb picks TRBD1, but there is no DNA to check that call. Germline-derived CDR1 and CDR2 are SQVTM and ANQGSEA. CDR3 length equals 16 residues. CDR3 residues: CSAPGTGALLNTEAFF.

The rearrangement uses TRBV28 and TRBJ2-7; TCRdb's D gene call, TRBD1, goes unchecked for lack of DNA. Germline lookup yields CDR1 MDHEN and CDR2 SYDVKM. This CDR3 is 14 amino acids long. The CDR3 loop is CASSPRDISYEQYF.

This sequence joins TRBV7-3 and TRBJ2-1; absent DNA, TCRdb's TRBD1 call cannot be checked. The V gene's germline CDR1 is SGHTA and CDR2 FQGTGA. The CDR3 spans 14 residues. The chain's CDR3 is CASSSGGGKNEQFF.